This T cell receptor (beta chain) was sequenced during a study of T cell responses to AZD1222 COVID-19 vaccine. The table came from immunoSEQ multiplex PCR; TCRdb's copy has only in-frame clones and leaves some out. The table records around 53,000 clones, about 86% of them present only once. The sample here was peripheral blood, taken 28 days after the second AZD1222 dose. The receptor was derived from an adult who received the AZD1222 COVID-19 vaccine.

The CDR3, as DNA: TGTGCCAGCAGTTACGGGCTAACTAGCGGAACCTACGAGCAGTACTTC. It yields the protein CASSYGLTSGTYEQYF. The rearrangement joins TRBV6-2 or TRBV6-3 to TRBJ2-7, with TRBD2 identical over 8 bases. Germline lookup yields CDR1 MNHEY and CDR2 SVGEGT. This CDR3 comprises 16 residues. After removal of 2 bases from V and 2 bases from J, the junction contained 8 bases not matched to a gene.